These T cell receptor beta chains were read from a single sample in a study of blood T cell repertoires in COVID-19. Profiling relied on immunoSEQ multiplex PCR, and the TCRdb table lists in-frame clones only, not all of them. The sample has about 150,000 clones; 80% to 85% are singletons. Material: peripheral blood. The receptors stem from a human donor in a cohort sampled during active COVID-19. The CDR3 runs from the conserved cysteine through the conserved F or W. Fields, in order: clone size, D gene, V gene, J gene, CDR3 DNA, CDR3 protein. D genes are given only for firm matches. Size is stated for part of the rows, as once, few or many counts, or as a class when the clone is expanded.

clone size: -
D gene: TRBD2
V gene: TRBV7-2
J gene: TRBJ2-1
CDR3 DNA: TGTGCCAGCAGCTCTCCTAGCGGGGGGGCCGGAGAGCAGTTCTTC
CDR3 protein: CASSSPSGGAGEQFF

clone size: -
D gene: -
V gene: TRBV25-1
J gene: TRBJ2-1
CDR3 DNA: TGTGCCAGCAAGGACACTCGGGACTCTGCAGCTGAGCAGTTCTTC
CDR3 protein: CASKDTRDSAAEQFF

clone size: -
D gene: -
V gene: TRBV4-1
J gene: TRBJ1-1
CDR3 DNA: TGCGCCAGCAGCCAAGAATCAGGTGAAGCTTTCTTT
CDR3 protein: CASSQESGEAFF

clone size: -
D gene: -
V gene: TRBV19
J gene: TRBJ1-5
CDR3 DNA: TGTGCCAGTAGTTCCGGCCGACAGGTTCTGGGGCCCCAGCATTTT
CDR3 protein: CASSSGRQVLGPQHF

clone size: once
D gene: TRBD1
V gene: TRBV5-1
J gene: TRBJ2-5
CDR3 DNA: TGCGCCAGCAGCTTGGGGAACAGGGGGTACCAAGAGACCCAGTACTTC
CDR3 protein: CASSLGNRGYQETQYF

clone size: -
D gene: -
V gene: TRBV6-6
J gene: TRBJ2-7
CDR3 DNA: TGTGCCAGCACCTTAACGTGGGCGGGCGAGCAGTACTTC
CDR3 protein: CASTLTWAGEQYF

clone size: -
D gene: -
V gene: TRBV3-1/TRBV3-2
J gene: TRBJ2-5
CDR3 DNA: TGTGCCAGCAGCCAAGGGGGAGGAGAGTACTTC
CDR3 protein: CASSQGGGEYF

clone size: -
D gene: TRBD1
V gene: TRBV5-4
J gene: TRBJ2-2
CDR3 DNA: TGTGCCAGCAGCCCTGGCGGAGGACAGGGGGCCGGGGAGCTGTTTTTT
CDR3 protein: CASSPGGGQGAGELFF

clone size: few
D gene: -
V gene: TRBV9
J gene: TRBJ2-5
CDR3 DNA: TGTGCCAGCAGCGTAGCAGGGACACGAGGAGAGACCCAGTACTTC
CDR3 protein: CASSVAGTRGETQYF

clone size: once
D gene: TRBD1
V gene: TRBV24-1
J gene: TRBJ1-1
CDR3 DNA: TGTGCCACCAGGGGGGGTGGGACAGGGGGCAGTTGGGCTGAAGCTTTCTTT
CDR3 protein: CATRGGGTGGSWAEAFF

clone size: few
D gene: -
V gene: TRBV6-2/TRBV6-3
J gene: TRBJ1-1
CDR3 DNA: TGTGCCAGCAGCCACGGGGGGACTGAAGCTTTCTTT
CDR3 protein: CASSHGGTEAFF

clone size: -
D gene: TRBD1
V gene: TRBV11-3
J gene: TRBJ2-5
CDR3 DNA: TGTGCCAGCAGCCCGGGACAGGGGCCGAAAGAGACCCAGTACTTC
CDR3 protein: CASSPGQGPKETQYF

clone size: -
D gene: -
V gene: TRBV4-1
J gene: TRBJ1-2
CDR3 DNA: TGCGCCAGCAGCCCGATAGCGGGAGCAGAAGCTAACTATGGCTACACCTTC
CDR3 protein: CASSPIAGAEANYGYTF

clone size: -
D gene: TRBD1
V gene: TRBV4-3
J gene: TRBJ2-7
CDR3 DNA: TGCGCCAGCAGCCAGGCGGGGACAGGGGTCTACGAGCAGTACTTC
CDR3 protein: CASSQAGTGVYEQYF

clone size: -
D gene: -
V gene: TRBV7-9
J gene: TRBJ1-2
CDR3 DNA: TGTGCCAGCAGCTTACAGGGAGCCTCGGGGGGCGGCTATGGCTACACCTTC
CDR3 protein: CASSLQGASGGGYGYTF

clone size: -
D gene: TRBD1
V gene: TRBV6-5
J gene: TRBJ2-1
CDR3 DNA: TGTGCCAGCAGTAACCCCGGACAGGGAGGTAATGAGCAGTTCTTC
CDR3 protein: CASSNPGQGGNEQFF

clone size: -
D gene: TRBD1
V gene: TRBV5-4
J gene: TRBJ2-5
CDR3 DNA: TGTGCCAGCAGCGCGACAGGGGGCAGAGAGACCCAGTACTTC
CDR3 protein: CASSATGGRETQYF

clone size: -
D gene: -
V gene: TRBV25-1
J gene: TRBJ2-3
CDR3 DNA: TGTGCCAGCAGTCCCCGAGGGGATACGCAGTATTTT
CDR3 protein: CASSPRGDTQYF

clone size: -
D gene: TRBD1
V gene: TRBV5-1
J gene: TRBJ1-5
CDR3 DNA: TGCGCCAGCAGCTTAACCGGGACAGGGGGCAATCAGCCCCAGCATTTT
CDR3 protein: CASSLTGTGGNQPQHF

clone size: -
D gene: TRBD1
V gene: TRBV5-1
J gene: TRBJ1-3
CDR3 DNA: TGCGCCAGCAGCACAGGACAGGGGAACACCATATATTTT
CDR3 protein: CASSTGQGNTIYF

clone size: -
D gene: -
V gene: TRBV19
J gene: TRBJ2-2
CDR3 DNA: TGTGCCAGTAGTATCCCCAGGGGGAGGACCGGGGAGCTGTTTTTT
CDR3 protein: CASSIPRGRTGELFF

clone size: -
D gene: TRBD2
V gene: TRBV28
J gene: TRBJ2-1
CDR3 DNA: TGTGCCAGCAGGCCATCAGGACTAGCGGGGGGTAGGAGCTCCTACAATGAGCAGTTCTTC
CDR3 protein: CASRPSGLAGGRSSYNEQFF

clone size: many
D gene: -
V gene: TRBV27
J gene: TRBJ1-2
CDR3 DNA: TGTGCCAGCAGGCGGGACTTGAACTATGGCTACACCTTC
CDR3 protein: CASRRDLNYGYTF

clone size: -
D gene: -
V gene: TRBV4-2
J gene: TRBJ2-1
CDR3 DNA: TGTGCCAGCAGCCAAGTTAGCGGACTCGACAATGAGCAGTTCTTC
CDR3 protein: CASSQVSGLDNEQFF